This T cell receptor (beta chain) was sequenced in a study of blood T cells in healthy people across ages. Findings and caveats of the study: Diversity was higher, and naive CD4+ cells more numerous, in long-lived donors than in aged donors. It was not possible, with unsorted PBMCs, to conclusively compare naive and antigen-experienced cells.

Points on this clonotype: The target antigen is unknown.

Alongside a J-beta primer mix, a sample-barcoded 5' primer served in a second PCR lasting roughly 6 to 11 cycles. TCRdb analysed the 5' RACE reads with MiXCR anew, one entry per CDR3 protein. The data show hundreds of thousands of distinct CDR3 sequences, roughly 60% seen once. The donors, healthy Caucasians from Russia, were aged about 6 to 100. PBMCs numbering at least 6.5 million were isolated per sample. The receptor was isolated from a man younger than 40 in good health. Sequencing was performed on blood.

The CDR3: CASSLWERKRDTQYF. The CDR3 DNA sequence: TGTGCCAGCAGTTTGTGGGAAAGGAAGAGGGATACGCAGTATTTT. This chain connects TRBV12-3 or TRBV12-4 to TRBJ2-3; D gene uncertain. V gave up 3 bases and J gave up 6 bases, with 16 bases separating them. This CDR3 is 15 amino acids long.